The clone carrying this T cell receptor beta chain occurred once. What it binds is unknown. V was cut by 4 bases and J by 2 bases, with 6 bases left in between. Germline V gene sequence: CDR1 WSHSY, CDR2 SAAADI. This CDR3 is built from 12 residues. This sample stems from a study of shared clonotypes between healthy human individuals. Study results and limitations: Naive subsets generally exceeded memory subsets in estimated richness.

The assay was immunoSEQ multiplex PCR, and TCRdb's table has in-frame clones only and misses some. Seen here are millions of clones, roughly 94% observed once, and the top ten hold more than 0.1%. Each sample came from a Caucasian adult donor living in Nashville, Tennessee. The authors divided CD4+ cells into CD45RA+ naive and CD45RA-negative memory subsets. Sequenced material: naive CD4+ T cells sorted from blood. The subset: CD45RA+ positively selected. The rearrangement links TRBV10-2 to TRBJ2-7; D gene unclear. The receptor comes from a man between 18 and 29 years old in good health. The CDR3 DNA follows: TGCGCCAGCAGTGCCCCTCCCTACGAGCAGTACTTC. Protein sequence: CASSAPPYEQYF.